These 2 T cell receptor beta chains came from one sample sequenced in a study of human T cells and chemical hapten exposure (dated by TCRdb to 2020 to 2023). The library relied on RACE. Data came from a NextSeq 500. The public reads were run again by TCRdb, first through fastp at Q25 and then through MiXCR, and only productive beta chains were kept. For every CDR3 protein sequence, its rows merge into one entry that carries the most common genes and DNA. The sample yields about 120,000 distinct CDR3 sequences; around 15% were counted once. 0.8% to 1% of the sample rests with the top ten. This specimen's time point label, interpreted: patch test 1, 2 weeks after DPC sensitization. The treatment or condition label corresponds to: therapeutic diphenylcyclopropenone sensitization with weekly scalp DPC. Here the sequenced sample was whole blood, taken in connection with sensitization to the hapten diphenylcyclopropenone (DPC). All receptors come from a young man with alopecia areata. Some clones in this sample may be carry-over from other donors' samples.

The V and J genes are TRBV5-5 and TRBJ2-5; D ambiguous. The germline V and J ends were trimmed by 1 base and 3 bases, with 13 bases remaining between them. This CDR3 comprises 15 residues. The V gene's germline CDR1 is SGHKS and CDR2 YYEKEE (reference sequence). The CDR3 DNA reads TGTGCCAGCAGCTTGTCGCGGCTTTTGGAAGAGACCCAGTACTTC. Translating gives CASSLSRLLEETQYF.

The DNA of the CDR3 is TGCAGCGTTGCCCAGGGCCTGAACACTGAAGCTTTCTTT. Residues: CSVAQGLNTEAFF. The V call is TRBV29-1, the J call TRBJ1-1, with a tentative D call TRBD1 (5 bases). This CDR3 comprises 13 residues. Germline V gene lookup returns CDR1 SQVTM and CDR2 ANQGSEA. The V end lost 4 bases, the J end lost 0 bases, and 9 bases lay between the germline ends.